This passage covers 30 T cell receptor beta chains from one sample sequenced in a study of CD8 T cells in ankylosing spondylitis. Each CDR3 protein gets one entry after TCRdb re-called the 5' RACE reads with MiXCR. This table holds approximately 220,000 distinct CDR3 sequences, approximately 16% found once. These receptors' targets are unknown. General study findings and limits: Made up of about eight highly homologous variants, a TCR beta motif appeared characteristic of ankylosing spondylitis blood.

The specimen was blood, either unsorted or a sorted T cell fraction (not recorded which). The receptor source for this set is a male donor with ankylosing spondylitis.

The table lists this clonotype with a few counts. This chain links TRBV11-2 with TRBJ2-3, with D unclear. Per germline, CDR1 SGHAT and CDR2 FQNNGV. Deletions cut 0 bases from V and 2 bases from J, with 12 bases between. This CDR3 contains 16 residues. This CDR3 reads CASSLDFPTLTDTQYF. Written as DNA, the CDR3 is TGTGCCAGCAGCTTAGATTTCCCCACCCTCACAGATACGCAGTATTTT.

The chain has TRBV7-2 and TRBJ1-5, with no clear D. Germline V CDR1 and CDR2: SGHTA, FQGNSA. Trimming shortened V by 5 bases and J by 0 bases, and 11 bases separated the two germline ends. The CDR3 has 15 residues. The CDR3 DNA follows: TGTGCCAGCAGCCCTAGCGGGAATAGCAATCAGCCCCAGCATTTT. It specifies CASSPSGNSNQPQHF. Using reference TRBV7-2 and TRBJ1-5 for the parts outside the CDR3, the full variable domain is GAGVSQSPSNKVTEKGKDVELRCDPISGHTALYWYRQSLGQGLEFLIYFQGNSAPDKSGLPSDRFSAERTGGSVSTLTIQRTQQEDSAVYLCASSPSGNSNQPQHFGDGTRLSIL.

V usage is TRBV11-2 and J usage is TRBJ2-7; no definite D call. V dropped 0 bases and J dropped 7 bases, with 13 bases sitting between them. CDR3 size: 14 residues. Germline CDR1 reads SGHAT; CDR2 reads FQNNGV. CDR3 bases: TGTGCCAGCAGCTTAGATATGGAAACTTGGGAGCAGTACTTC. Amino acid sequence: CASSLDMETWEQYF.

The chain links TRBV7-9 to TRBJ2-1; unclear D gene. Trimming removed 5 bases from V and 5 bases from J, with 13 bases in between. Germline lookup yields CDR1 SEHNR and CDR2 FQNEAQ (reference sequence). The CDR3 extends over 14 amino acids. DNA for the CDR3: TGTGCCAGCAGCCACCGACTGGGTGACAATGAGCAGTTCTTC. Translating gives CASSHRLGDNEQFF.

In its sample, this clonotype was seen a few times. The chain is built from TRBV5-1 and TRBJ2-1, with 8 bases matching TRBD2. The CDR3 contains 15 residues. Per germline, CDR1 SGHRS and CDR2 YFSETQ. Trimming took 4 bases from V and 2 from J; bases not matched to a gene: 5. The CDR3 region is CASSTSSGPYNEQFF. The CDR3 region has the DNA TGCGCCAGCAGCACATCTAGCGGGCCCTACAATGAGCAGTTCTTC.

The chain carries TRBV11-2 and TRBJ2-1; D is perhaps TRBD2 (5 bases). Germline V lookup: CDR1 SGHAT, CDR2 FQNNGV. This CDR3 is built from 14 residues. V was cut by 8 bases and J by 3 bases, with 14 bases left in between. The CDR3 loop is CASLRADGYNEQFF. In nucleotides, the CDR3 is TGTGCCAGCCTGAGAGCGGATGGCTACAATGAGCAGTTCTTC.

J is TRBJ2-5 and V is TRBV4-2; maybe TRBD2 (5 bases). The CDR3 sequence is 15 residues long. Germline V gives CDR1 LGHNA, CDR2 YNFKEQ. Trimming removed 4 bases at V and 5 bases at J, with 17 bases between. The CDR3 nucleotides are TGTGCCAGCAGCCTCCGGTCGGACGGGGAGGAGACCCAGTACTTC. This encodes CASSLRSDGEETQYF.

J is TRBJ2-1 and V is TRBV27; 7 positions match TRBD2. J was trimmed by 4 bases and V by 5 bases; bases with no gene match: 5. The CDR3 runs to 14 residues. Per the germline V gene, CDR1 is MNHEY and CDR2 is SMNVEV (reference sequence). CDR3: CASSRTGRYNEQFF. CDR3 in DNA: TGTGCCAGCAGTCGGACCGGGAGGTACAATGAGCAGTTCTTC.

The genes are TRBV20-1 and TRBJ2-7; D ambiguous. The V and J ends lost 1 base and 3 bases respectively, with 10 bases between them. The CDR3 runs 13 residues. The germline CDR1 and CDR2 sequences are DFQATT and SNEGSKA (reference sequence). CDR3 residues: CSARGALSYEQYF. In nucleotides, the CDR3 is TGCAGTGCTAGAGGGGCCCTAAGCTACGAGCAGTACTTC.

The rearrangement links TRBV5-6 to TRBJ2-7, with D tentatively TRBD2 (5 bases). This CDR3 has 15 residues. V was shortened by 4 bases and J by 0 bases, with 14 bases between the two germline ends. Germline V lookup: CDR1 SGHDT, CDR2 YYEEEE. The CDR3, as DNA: TGTGCCAGCAGCAGTATAACGGGGAACTCCTACGAGCAGTACTTC. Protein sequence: CASSSITGNSYEQYF.

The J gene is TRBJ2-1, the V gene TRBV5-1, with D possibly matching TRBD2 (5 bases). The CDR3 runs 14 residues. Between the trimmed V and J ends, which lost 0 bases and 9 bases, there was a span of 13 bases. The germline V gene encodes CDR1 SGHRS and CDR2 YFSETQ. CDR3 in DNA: TGCGCCAGCAGCTTGGCCTCGGGATGGGGTGAGCAGTTCTTC. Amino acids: CASSLASGWGEQFF.

The CDR3 DNA reads as TGTGCCAGCAGTTTGGGGGAGGGTATCTACAATGAGCAGTTCTTC. This codes for CASSLGEGIYNEQFF. The chain employs TRBV12-3 or TRBV12-4 and TRBJ2-1, with 7 bases fitting TRBD2. The trim removed 3 bases at V and 3 bases at J, leaving 5 bases unmatched. The CDR3 sequence is 15 residues long.

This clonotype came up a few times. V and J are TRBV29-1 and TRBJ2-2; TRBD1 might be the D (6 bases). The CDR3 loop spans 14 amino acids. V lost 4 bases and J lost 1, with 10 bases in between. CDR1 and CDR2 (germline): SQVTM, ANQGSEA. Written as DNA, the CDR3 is TGCAGCGTTGCCCGGGACATGAACACCGGGGAGCTGTTTTTT. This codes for CSVARDMNTGELFF.

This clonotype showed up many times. CDR3 region: CASSAGGNTIYF. The CDR3 DNA is TGTGCCAGCAGTGCCGGGGGTAACACCATATATTTT. J is TRBJ1-3 and V is TRBV12-3 or TRBV12-4; D might be TRBD1 (5 bases). The CDR3 has 12 residues. The ends were cut back, 5 bases at V and 7 bases at J, with 9 bases in the middle.

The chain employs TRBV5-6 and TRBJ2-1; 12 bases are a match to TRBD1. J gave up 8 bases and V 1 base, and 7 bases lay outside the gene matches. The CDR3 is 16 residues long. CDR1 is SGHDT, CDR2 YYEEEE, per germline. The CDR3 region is CASSLSRDRGLDEQFF. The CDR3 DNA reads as TGTGCCAGCAGCTTGAGTCGGGACAGGGGGCTCGATGAGCAGTTCTTC.

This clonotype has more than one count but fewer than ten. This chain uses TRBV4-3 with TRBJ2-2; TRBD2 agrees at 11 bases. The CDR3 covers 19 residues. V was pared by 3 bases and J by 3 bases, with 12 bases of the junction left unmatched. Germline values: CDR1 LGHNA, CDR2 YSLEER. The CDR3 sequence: CASSQRPPTSGIYTGELFF. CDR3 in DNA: TGCGCCAGCAGCCAGCGCCCGCCGACTAGCGGGATTTACACCGGGGAGCTGTTTTTT.

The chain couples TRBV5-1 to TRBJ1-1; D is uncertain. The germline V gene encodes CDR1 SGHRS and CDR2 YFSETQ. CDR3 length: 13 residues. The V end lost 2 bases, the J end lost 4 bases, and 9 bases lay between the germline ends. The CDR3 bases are TGCGCCAGCAGCTTTTTGGGGAGCACTGAAGCTTTCTTT. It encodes CASSFLGSTEAFF.

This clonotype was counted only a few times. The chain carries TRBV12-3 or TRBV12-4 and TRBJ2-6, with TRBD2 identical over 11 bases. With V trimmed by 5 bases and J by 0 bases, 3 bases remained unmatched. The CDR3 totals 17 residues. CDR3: CASSKLAGDSGANVLTF. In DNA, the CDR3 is TGTGCCAGCAGTAAACTAGCGGGGGACTCTGGGGCCAACGTCCTGACTTTC.

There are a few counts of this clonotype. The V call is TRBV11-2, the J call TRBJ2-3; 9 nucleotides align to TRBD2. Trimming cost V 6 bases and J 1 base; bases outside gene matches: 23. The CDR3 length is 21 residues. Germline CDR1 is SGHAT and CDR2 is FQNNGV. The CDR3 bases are TGTGCCAGCAGGCCGGGACGGCGCGGAGAGGCGGGACTAGCCGGCACAGATACGCAGTATTTT. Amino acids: CASRPGRRGEAGLAGTDTQYF.

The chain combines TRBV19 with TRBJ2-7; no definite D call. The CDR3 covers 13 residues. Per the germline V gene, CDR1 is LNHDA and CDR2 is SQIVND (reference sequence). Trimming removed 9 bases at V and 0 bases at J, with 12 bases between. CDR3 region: CASGSADSYEQYF. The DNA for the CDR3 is TGTGCCAGCGGATCAGCCGACTCCTACGAGCAGTACTTC.

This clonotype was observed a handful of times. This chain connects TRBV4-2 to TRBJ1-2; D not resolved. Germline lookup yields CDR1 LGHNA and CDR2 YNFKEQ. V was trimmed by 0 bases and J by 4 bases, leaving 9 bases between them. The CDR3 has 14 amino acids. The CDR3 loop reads CASSQDPGSYGYTF. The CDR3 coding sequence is TGTGCCAGCAGCCAAGATCCGGGAAGCTATGGCTACACCTTC.

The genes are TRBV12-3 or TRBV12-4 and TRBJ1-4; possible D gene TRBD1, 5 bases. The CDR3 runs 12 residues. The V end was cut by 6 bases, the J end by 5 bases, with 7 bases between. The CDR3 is CASSGGNEKLFF. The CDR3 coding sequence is TGTGCCAGCAGCGGGGGGAATGAAAAACTGTTTTTT.

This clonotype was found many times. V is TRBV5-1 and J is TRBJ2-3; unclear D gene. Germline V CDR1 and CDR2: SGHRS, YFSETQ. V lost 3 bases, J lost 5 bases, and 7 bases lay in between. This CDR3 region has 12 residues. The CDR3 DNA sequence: TGCGCCAGCAGCTCCTACAAAGATACGCAGTATTTT. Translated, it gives CASSSYKDTQYF.

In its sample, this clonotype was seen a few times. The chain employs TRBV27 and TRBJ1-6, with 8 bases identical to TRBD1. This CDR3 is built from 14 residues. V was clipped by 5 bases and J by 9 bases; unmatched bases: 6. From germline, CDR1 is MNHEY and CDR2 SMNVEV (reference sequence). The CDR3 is CASSRTGTGSPLHF. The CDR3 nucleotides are TGTGCCAGCAGTCGGACAGGGACAGGTTCACCCCTCCACTTT.

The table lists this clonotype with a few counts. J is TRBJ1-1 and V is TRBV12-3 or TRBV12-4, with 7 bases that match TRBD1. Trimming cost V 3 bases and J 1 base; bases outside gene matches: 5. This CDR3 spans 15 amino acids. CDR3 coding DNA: TGTGCCAGCAGTTTCTCGGGACAGCGGAACACTGAAGCTTTCTTT. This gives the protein CASSFSGQRNTEAFF.

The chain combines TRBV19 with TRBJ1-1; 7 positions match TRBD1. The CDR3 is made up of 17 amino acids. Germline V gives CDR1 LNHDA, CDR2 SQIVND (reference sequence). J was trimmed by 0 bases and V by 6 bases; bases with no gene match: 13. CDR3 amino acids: CASRQITDRRLNTEAFF. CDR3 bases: TGTGCCAGTAGGCAGATAACGGACAGGCGCCTGAACACTGAAGCTTTCTTT. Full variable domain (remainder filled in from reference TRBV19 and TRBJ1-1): DGGITQSPKYLFRKEGQNVTLSCEQNLNHDAMYWYRQDPGQGLRLIYYSQIVNDFQKGDIAEGYSVSREKKESFPLTVTSAQKNPTAFYLCASRQITDRRLNTEAFFGQGTRLTVV.

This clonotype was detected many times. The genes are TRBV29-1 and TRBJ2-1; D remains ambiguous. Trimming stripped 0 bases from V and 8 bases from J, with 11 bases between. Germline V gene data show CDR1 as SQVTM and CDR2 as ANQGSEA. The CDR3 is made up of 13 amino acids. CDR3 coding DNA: TGCAGCGTTGAAGAGCCCGGGTACCATGAGCAGTTCTTC. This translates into CSVEEPGYHEQFF.

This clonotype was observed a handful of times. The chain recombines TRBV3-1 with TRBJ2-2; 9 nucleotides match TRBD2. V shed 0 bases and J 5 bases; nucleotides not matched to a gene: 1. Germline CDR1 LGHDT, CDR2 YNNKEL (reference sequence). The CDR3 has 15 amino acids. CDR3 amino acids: CASSQDAGGTGELFF. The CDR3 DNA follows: TGTGCCAGCAGCCAAGATGCGGGGGGGACCGGGGAGCTGTTTTTT.

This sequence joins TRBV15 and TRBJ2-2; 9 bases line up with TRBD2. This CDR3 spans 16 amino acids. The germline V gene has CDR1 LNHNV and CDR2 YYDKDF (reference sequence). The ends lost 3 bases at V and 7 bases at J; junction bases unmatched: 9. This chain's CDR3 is CATSSQSGGPLGELFF. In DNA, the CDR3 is TGTGCCACCAGCAGCCAAAGCGGGGGGCCCCTCGGGGAGCTGTTTTTT. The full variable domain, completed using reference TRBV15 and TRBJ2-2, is DAMVIQNPRYQVTQFGKPVTLSCSQTLNHNVMYWYQQKSSQAPKLLFHYYDKDFNNEADTPDNFQSRRPNTSFCFLDIRSPGLGDTAMYLCATSSQSGGPLGELFFGEGSRLTVL.

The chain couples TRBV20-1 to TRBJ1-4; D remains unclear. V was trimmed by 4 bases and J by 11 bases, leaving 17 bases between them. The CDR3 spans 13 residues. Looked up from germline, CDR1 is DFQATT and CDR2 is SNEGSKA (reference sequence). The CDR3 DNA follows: TGCAGTGCTATGCCCTTTGGAGGATGGAAACTGTTTTTT. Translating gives CSAMPFGGWKLFF.